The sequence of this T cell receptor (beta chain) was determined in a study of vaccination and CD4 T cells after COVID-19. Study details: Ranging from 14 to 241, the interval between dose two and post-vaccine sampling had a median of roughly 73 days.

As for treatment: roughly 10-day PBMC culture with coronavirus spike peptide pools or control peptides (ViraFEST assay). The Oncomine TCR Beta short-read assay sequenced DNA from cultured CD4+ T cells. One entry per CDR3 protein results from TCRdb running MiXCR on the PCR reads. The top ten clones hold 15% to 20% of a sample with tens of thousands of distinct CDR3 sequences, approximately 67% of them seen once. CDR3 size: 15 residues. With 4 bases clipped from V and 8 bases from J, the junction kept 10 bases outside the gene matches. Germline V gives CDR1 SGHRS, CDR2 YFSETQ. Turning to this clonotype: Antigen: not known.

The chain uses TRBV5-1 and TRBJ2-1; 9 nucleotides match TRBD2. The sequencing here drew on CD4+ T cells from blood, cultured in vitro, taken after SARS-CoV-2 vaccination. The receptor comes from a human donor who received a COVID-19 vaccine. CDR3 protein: CASSQQAGGLDEQFF. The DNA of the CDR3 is TGCGCCAGCAGCCAACAAGCGGGGGGTTTAGATGAGCAGTTCTTC. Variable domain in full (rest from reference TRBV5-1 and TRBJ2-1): KAGVTQTPRYLIKTRGQQVTLSCSPISGHRSVSWYQQTPGQGLQFLFEYFSETQRNKGNFPGRFSGRQFSNSRSEMNVSTLELGDSALYLCASSQQAGGLDEQFFGPGTRLTVL.